This TCR beta chain was captured by sequencing in a study of cytomegalovirus exposure and HLA in healthy donors. Vbeta (60) and Jbeta (13) primers were used in the PCR. Profiling relied on immunoSEQ multiplex PCR, and the TCRdb table lists in-frame clones only, not all of them. This table holds over 75,000 clones, more than 60% found once. The CDR3 length is 13 residues. The V end lost 4 bases, the J end lost 9 bases, and 15 bases lay between the germline ends. Germline values: CDR1 MNHNS, CDR2 SASEGT. Study-wide results and caveats: Later analysis identified a missense DCLRE1C variant that was linked to TCR beta V- and J-gene trimming. According to the study, around 150 TCR beta chains were cytomegalovirus-associated. The majority of CMV-associated TCR beta chains were reported as apparently HLA-restricted in a later analysis.

As regards this clone: As yet, its antigen is unknown.

The specimen sequenced was PBMCs. This clonotype was obtained from a man between 50 and 59 years old in good health and CMV-seropositive. V gene TRBV6-1 combines with J gene TRBJ1-1; D perhaps matches TRBD1 (6 bases). CDR3 region: CASSGNRDAQAFF. In DNA form, the CDR3 reads TGTGCCAGCAGTGGTAACAGGGACGCTCAAGCTTTCTTT.